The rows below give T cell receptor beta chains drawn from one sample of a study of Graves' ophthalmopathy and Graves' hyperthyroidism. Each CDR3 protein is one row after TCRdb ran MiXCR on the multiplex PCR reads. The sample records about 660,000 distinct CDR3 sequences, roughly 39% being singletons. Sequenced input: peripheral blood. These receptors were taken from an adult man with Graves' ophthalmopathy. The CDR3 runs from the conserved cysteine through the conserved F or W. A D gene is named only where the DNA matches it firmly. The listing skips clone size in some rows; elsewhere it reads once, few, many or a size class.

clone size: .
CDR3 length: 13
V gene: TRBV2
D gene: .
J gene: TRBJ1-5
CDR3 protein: CASSSREGETQHF
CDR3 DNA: TGTGCCAGCAGTTCCAGGGAAGGGGAGACCCAGCATTTT

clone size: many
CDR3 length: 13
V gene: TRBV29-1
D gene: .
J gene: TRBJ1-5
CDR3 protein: CSVEGTENQPQHF
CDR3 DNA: TGCAGCGTTGAAGGGACAGAGAATCAGCCCCAGCATTTT

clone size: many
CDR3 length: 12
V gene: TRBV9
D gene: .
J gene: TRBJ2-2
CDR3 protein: CASSVVGGELFF
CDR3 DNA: TGTGCCAGCAGCGTAGTGGGCGGGGAGCTGTTTTTT

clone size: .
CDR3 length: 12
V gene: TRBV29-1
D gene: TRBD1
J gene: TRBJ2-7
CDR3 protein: CSVGQGTYEQYF
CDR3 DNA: TGCAGCGTCGGACAGGGTACCTACGAGCAGTACTTC

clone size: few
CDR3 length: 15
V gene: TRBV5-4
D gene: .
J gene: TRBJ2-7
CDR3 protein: CASSLVSRGNHEQYF
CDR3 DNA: TGTGCCAGCAGCTTGGTCTCTCGGGGGAACCACGAGCAGTACTTC

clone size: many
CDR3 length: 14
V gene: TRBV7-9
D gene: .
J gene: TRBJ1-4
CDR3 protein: CASSPGTLNEKLFF
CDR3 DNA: TGTGCCAGCAGTCCCGGGACACTTAATGAAAAACTGTTTTTT

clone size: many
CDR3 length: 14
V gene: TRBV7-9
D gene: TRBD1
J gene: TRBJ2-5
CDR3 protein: CASGTGDREETQYF
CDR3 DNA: TGTGCCAGCGGGACTGGGGACAGGGAAGAGACCCAGTACTTC

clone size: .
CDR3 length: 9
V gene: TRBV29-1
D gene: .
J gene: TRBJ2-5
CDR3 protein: CSLAENQYF
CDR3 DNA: TGCAGCTTGGCGGAGAACCAGTACTTC

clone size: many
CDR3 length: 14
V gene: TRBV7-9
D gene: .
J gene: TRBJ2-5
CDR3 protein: CASSLGQWTETQYF
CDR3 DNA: TGTGCCAGCAGCTTAGGACAATGGACAGAGACCCAGTACTTC

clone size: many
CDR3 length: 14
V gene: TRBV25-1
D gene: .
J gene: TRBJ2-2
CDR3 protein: CASSDPLNTGELFF
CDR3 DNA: TGTGCCAGCAGTGATCCCCTCAACACCGGGGAGCTGTTTTTT

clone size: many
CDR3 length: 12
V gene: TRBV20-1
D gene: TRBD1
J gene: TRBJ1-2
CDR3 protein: CSASDRAYGYTF
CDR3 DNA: TGCAGTGCGAGTGACAGGGCCTACGGCTACACCTTC

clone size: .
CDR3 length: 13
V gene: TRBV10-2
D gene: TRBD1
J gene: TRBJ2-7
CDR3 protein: CASRWTGGREQYF
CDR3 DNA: TGCGCCAGCAGGTGGACAGGGGGACGCGAGCAGTACTTC

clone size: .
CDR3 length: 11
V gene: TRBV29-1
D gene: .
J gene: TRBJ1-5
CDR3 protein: CSVGGVKPQHF
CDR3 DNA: TGCAGCGTTGGGGGGGTTAAGCCCCAGCATTTT

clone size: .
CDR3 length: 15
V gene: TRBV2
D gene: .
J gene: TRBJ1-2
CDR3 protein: CASSEEGLSHYGYTF
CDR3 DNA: TGTGCCAGCAGTGAGGAAGGGCTCTCCCACTATGGCTACACCTTC

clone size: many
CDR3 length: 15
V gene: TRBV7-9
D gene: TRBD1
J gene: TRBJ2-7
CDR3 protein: CASSGPGQGNYEQYF
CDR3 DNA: TGTGCCAGCAGCGGACCGGGACAGGGCAACTACGAGCAGTACTTC

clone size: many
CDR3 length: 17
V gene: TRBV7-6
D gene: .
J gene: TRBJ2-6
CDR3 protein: CASSLRLGHSGANVLTF
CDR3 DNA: TGTGCCAGCAGCTTACGGCTAGGACACTCTGGGGCCAACGTCCTGACTTTC

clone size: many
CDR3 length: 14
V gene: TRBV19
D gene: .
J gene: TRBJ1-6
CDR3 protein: CASSTGRHNSPLHF
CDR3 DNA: TGTGCCAGTAGTACGGGACGGCACAATTCACCCCTCCACTTT

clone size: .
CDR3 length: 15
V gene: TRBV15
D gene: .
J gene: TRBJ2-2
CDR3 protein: CATSKTPENTGELFF
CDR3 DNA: TGTGCCACCAGCAAGACACCGGAGAACACCGGGGAGCTGTTTTTT

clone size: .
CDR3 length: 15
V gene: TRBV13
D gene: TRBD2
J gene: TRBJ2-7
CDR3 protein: CASGVGTSGIYEQYF
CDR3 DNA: TGTGCCAGCGGCGTCGGGACTAGCGGGATTTACGAGCAGTACTTC

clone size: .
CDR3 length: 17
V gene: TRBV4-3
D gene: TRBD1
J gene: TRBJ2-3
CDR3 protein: CASSQNTGTGTPDTQYF
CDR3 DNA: TGCGCCAGCAGCCAGAATACCGGGACAGGGACTCCAGATACGCAGTATTTT

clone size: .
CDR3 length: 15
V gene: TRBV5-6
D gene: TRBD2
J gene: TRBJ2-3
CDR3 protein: CASSVSGTSTDTQYF
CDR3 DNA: TGTGCCAGCAGCGTTAGCGGGACGAGCACAGATACGCAGTATTTT

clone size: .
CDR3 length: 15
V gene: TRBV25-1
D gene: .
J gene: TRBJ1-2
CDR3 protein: CASVEEATGLYGYTF
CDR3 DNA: TGTGCCAGCGTTGAAGAGGCAACAGGGCTATATGGCTACACCTTC

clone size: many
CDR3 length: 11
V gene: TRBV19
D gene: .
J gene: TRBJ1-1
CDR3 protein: CASSMGTEAFF
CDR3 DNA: TGTGCCAGTAGTATGGGGACTGAAGCTTTCTTT

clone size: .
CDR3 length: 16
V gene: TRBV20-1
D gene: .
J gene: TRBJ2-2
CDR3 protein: CSAINGGLGGTGELFF
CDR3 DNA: TGCAGTGCTATAAACGGGGGCCTAGGTGGCACCGGGGAGCTGTTTTTT

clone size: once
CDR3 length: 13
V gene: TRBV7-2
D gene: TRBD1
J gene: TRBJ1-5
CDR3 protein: CASSYDRVQLQHF
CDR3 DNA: TGCGCCAGCAGCTACGACAGGGTTCAGCTCCAGCATTTT

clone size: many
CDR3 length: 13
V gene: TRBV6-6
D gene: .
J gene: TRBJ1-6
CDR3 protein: CASSLEGGSPLHF
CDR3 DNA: TGTGCCAGCAGTCTTGAGGGGGGTTCACCCCTCCACTTT

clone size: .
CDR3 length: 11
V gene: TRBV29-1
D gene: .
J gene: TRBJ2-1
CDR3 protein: CSVELSYEQFF
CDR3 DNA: TGCAGCGTTGAACTATCCTATGAGCAGTTCTTC

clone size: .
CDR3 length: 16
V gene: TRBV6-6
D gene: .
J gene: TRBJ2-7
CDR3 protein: CASSPHLGKVVYEQYF
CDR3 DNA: TGTGCCAGCAGTCCCCATTTGGGGAAGGTTGTCTACGAGCAGTACTTC

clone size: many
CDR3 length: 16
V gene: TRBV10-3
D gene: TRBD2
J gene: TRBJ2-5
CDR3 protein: CAISERASGGQETQYF
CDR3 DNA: TGTGCCATCAGTGAGAGGGCTAGCGGGGGGCAAGAGACCCAGTACTTC

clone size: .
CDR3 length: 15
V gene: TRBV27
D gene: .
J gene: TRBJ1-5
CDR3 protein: CASSLSWGAEQPQHF
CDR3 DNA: TGTGCCAGCAGTTTATCATGGGGGGCGGAACAGCCCCAGCATTTT

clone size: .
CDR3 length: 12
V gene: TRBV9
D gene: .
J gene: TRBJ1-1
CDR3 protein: CASTNKNTEAFF
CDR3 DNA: TGTGCCAGCACAAACAAGAACACTGAAGCTTTCTTT

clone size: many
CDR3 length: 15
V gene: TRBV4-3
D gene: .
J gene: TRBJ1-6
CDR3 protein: CASSPAGRRNSPLHF
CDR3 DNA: TGCGCCAGCAGCCCCGCGGGACGCCGGAATTCACCCCTCCACTTT

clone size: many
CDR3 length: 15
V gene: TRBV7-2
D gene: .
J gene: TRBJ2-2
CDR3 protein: CASSSPGTNTGELFF
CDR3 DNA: TGTGCCAGCAGCTCTCCGGGAACGAACACCGGGGAGCTGTTTTTT